The present TCR beta chain was sequenced within a study of blood T cells in healthy people across ages. The use of a sample-barcoded 5' primer and a J-beta primer mix characterized a second PCR of about 7 to 12 cycles. TCRdb recomputed calls from the 5' RACE reads with MiXCR, one row per CDR3 protein. Of about 1.1 million distinct CDR3 sequences in the sample, approximately 38% were seen once. The CDR3 is 12 residues long. V gave up 8 bases and J gave up 6 bases, with 16 bases separating them. Germline CDR1 is DFQATT and CDR2 is SNEGSKA (reference sequence). In its sample, this clonotype was seen a few times.

This receptor was identified in a man aged 18 to 29 in good health. The rearrangement links TRBV20-1 to TRBJ1-2; the D gene is possibly TRBD1 (6 bases). Sequenced input: blood. Here the CDR3 reads CSQLRQDDGYTF. The CDR3 coding sequence is TGCAGTCAATTACGACAGGACGATGGCTACACCTTC.